Below are 16 T cell receptor beta chains sequenced from a single sample in a study of Graves' ophthalmopathy and Graves' hyperthyroidism. The authors amplified TCR beta CDR3 regions, and they did so from RNA transcripts for repertoire sequencing. An opening RT-PCR round employed HTBI primers and preceded a second-round multiplex PCR. One entry per CDR3 protein, called by TCRdb with MiXCR from the multiplex PCR reads. The sample has about 640,000 distinct CDR3 sequences; approximately 39% are singletons. Source material: peripheral blood. The receptors shown here come from an adult man with Graves' ophthalmopathy.

The sample holds one count of this clonotype. The V and J genes are TRBV2 and TRBJ2-5; D perhaps matches TRBD1 (6 bases). The germline V gene has CDR1 SNHLY and CDR2 FYNNEI. V was shortened by 1 base and J by 5 bases, with 17 bases between the two germline ends. The CDR3 spans 16 residues. This CDR3 reads CASSEDGSRGRETQYF. CDR3 coding DNA: TGTGCCAGCAGTGAAGATGGGAGCAGGGGAAGGGAGACCCAGTACTTC.

This clonotype was seen ten or more times. The chain has TRBV5-1 and TRBJ2-5; 7 bases match TRBD1. The CDR3 has 13 residues. Trimming took 5 bases from V and 5 from J; bases not matched to a gene: 6. Germline values: CDR1 SGHRS, CDR2 YFSETQ. CDR3 residues: CASSRDSDETQYF. The CDR3 coding sequence is TGCGCCAGCAGTCGGGACAGTGATGAGACCCAGTACTTC.

Concerning this clonotype: A read error may explain this, as a much larger clone is one base away. The chain recombines TRBV20-1 with TRBJ1-1; D perhaps matches TRBD1 (5 bases). Germline V lookup: CDR1 DFQATT, CDR2 SNEGSKA (reference sequence). This CDR3 comprises 12 residues. V lost 3 bases, J lost 1 base, and 6 bases lay in between. This CDR3 is CSASGGNTEAFF. In DNA, the CDR3 is TGCAGTGCTAGCGGGGGGAACACTGAAGCTTTCTTT.

This clonotype was observed many times. This rearrangement joins TRBV5-1 to TRBJ1-6; perhaps TRBD1 as D (6 bases). V gave up 2 bases and J gave up 9 bases, with 12 bases separating them. CDR1 and CDR2 from the germline V gene are SGHRS and YFSETQ. The CDR3 consists of 14 residues. CDR3 sequence (DNA): TGCGCCAGCAGCTTTCAGGGGACCTTTTCACCCCTCCACTTT. It codes for CASSFQGTFSPLHF.

The rearrangement joins TRBV7-8 to TRBJ2-7; the D is unclear. Germline-derived CDR1 and CDR2 are SGHVS and FQNEAQ. This CDR3 has 15 amino acids. V lost 2 bases and J lost 0, with 11 bases in between. In nucleotides, the CDR3 is TGTGCCAGCAGCTTACTCCGGACGGACTCCTACGAGCAGTACTTC. As protein: CASSLLRTDSYEQYF.

A remark on this clonotype: This sequence may be a read error, since a much larger clone differs from it by one base. This rearrangement joins TRBV19 to TRBJ2-7, with TRBD2 identical over 12 bases. The CDR3 sequence is 14 residues long. The germline V gene encodes CDR1 LNHDA and CDR2 SQIVND (reference sequence). The CDR3 loop is CASSTGLAGFEQCF. The CDR3 DNA reads TGTGCCAGTAGTACGGGACTAGCGGGTTTCGAGCAGTGCTTC.

The chain links TRBV29-1 to TRBJ2-7, with D possibly called TRBD1 or TRBD2 (5 bases each). Trimming cost V 6 bases and J 2 bases, with 14 bases left between them. There are 13 residues in the CDR3. The V gene's germline CDR1 is SQVTM and CDR2 ANQGSEA. CDR3 residues: CSVGRDLPYEQYF. In DNA form, the CDR3 reads TGCAGCGTCGGACGGGACCTCCCCTACGAGCAGTACTTC.

This clonotype appeared a single time. The chain carries TRBV19 and TRBJ2-7; D remains unclear. Germline assignment: CDR1 LNHDA and CDR2 SQIVND (reference sequence). CDR3 length: 8 amino acids. The CDR3 here is CASSPRSV. The CDR3 coding sequence is TGTGCCAGTAGTCCTCGGAGTGTG.

This clonotype was detected ten times or more. This chain links TRBV7-9 with TRBJ1-5; D unresolved. Trimming removed 1 base from V and 6 bases from J, with 7 bases in between. Germline CDR1 and CDR2: SEHNR and FQNEAQ (reference sequence). There are 13 residues in the CDR3. DNA of the CDR3: TGTGCCAGCAGCTTAGAAGCCAGTCAGCCCCAGCATTTT. Translation gives CASSLEASQPQHF. The variable domain in full, completed from reference TRBV7-9 and TRBJ1-5, reads DTGVSQNPRHKITKRGQNVTFRCDPISEHNRLYWYRQTLGQGPEFLTYFQNEAQLEKSRLLSDRFSAERPKGSFSTLEIQRTEQGDSAMYLCASSLEASQPQHFGDGTRLSIL.

V and J are TRBV15 and TRBJ1-5, with TRBD1 as a possible D gene (6 bases). Germline CDR1 reads LNHNV; CDR2 reads YYDKDF (reference sequence). CDR3 length equals 16 residues. V lost 3 bases, J lost 0 bases, and 12 bases lay in between. Written as DNA, the CDR3 is TGTGCCACCAGCAGTTACAACAGGGATAGCAATCAGCCCCAGCATTTT. Its translation: CATSSYNRDSNQPQHF.

This clonotype appeared many times. The chain carries TRBV5-1 and TRBJ2-5; the D gene is possibly TRBD1 (6 bases). The CDR3 length is 15 residues. Trimming took 4 bases from V and 9 from J, leaving 22 bases between them. Germline CDR1 and CDR2: SGHRS and YFSETQ. CDR3: CASSPGQMATVAQYF. The CDR3 coding sequence is TGCGCCAGCAGCCCCGGACAGATGGCTACGGTGGCCCAGTACTTC.

In this sample, this clonotype turned up once. The V and J genes are TRBV29-1 and TRBJ1-1, with D unresolved. CDR3 size: 11 residues. Germline-derived CDR1 and CDR2 are SQVTM and ANQGSEA. The CDR3 bases are TGCAGTAGGGTCGTGAACACTGAAGCTTTCTTT. It is translated as CSRVVNTEAFF.

A few counts support this clonotype. Here the CDR3 reads CASSYMTEAFF. CDR3 nucleotides: TGTGCCAGCAGTTATATGACTGAAGCTTTCTTT. The chain recombines TRBV6-5 with TRBJ1-1; D remains unclear. Trimming pared 3 bases from V and 5 bases from J, leaving 4 bases between. Germline V lookup: CDR1 MNHEY, CDR2 SVGAGI. There are 11 residues in the CDR3.

The chain employs TRBV7-3 and TRBJ2-5; possible D gene TRBD1, 6 bases. V lost 5 bases and J lost 9, with 19 bases in between. The CDR3 length is 14 residues. Germline CDR1 reads SGHTA; CDR2 reads FQGTGA. CDR3 nucleotides: TGTGCCAGCAGCAATCACACAGGGACCGGGGCCCAGTACTTC. Protein sequence: CASSNHTGTGAQYF.

Remarks on this clonotype: A read error may produce the germline difference seen at one junction end. The chain combines TRBV7-9 with TRBJ1-2; the D gene is possibly TRBD1 (6 bases). CDR3 length: 16 amino acids. Germline CDR1 and CDR2: SEHNR and FQNEAQ (reference sequence). In DNA, the CDR3 is TGCGCCAGCAGCCAAAACAGGGACACCCGTAACTATGGCTACACCTTC. It codes for CASSQNRDTRNYGYTF.

The chain recombines TRBV9 with TRBJ1-3; D remains unclear. CDR1 and CDR2 (germline): SGDLS, YYNGEE. The CDR3 is made up of 17 amino acids. V was trimmed by 4 bases and J by 0 bases, leaving 17 bases between them. The CDR3 is CASSTGLAGYSGNTIYF. The CDR3 region has the DNA TGTGCCAGCAGCACCGGGCTAGCGGGGTACTCTGGAAACACCATATATTTT.